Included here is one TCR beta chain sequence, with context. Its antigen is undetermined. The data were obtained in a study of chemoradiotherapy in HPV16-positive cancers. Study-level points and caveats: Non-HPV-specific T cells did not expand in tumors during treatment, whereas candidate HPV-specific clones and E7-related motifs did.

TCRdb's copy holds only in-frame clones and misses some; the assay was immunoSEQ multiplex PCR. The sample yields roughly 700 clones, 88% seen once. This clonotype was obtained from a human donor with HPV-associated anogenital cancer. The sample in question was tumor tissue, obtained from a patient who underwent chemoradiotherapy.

CDR3: CASSPIRGQGTYEQYF. The CDR3, as DNA: TGTGCCAGCTCACCAATTAGGGGACAGGGAACCTACGAGCAGTACTTC. The rearrangement joins TRBV18 to TRBJ2-7; 9 bases map to TRBD1. The CDR3 loop spans 16 amino acids. Germline assignment: CDR1 KGHSH and CDR2 LQKENI. Trimming removed 2 bases from V and 2 bases from J; junction bases left unmatched: 7.